A selection of T cell receptor beta chains follows, all from one sample in a study of cytomegalovirus exposure and HLA in healthy donors. Profiling relied on immunoSEQ multiplex PCR, and the TCRdb table lists in-frame clones only, not all of them. The table lists 150,000 to 200,000 clones, roughly 80% of them singletons. Source material: PBMCs. The source is a man in his forties in good health and CMV-seronegative. The CDR3 runs from the conserved cysteine through the conserved F or W. The D gene is left open where the match is weak. Rows give clone size only sometimes, using once, few, many, or a class for an expanded clone.

V gene: TRBV11-3; clone size: .; D gene: TRBD1; J gene: TRBJ2-7; CDR3 protein: CASRDRGYEQYF; CDR3 DNA: TGTGCCAGCAGGGACAGGGGCTACGAGCAGTACTTC
V gene: TRBV19; clone size: .; D gene: .; J gene: TRBJ1-3; CDR3 protein: CASMSVGNTIYF; CDR3 DNA: TGTGCCAGTATGTCAGTTGGAAACACCATATATTTT
V gene: TRBV7-2; clone size: .; D gene: .; J gene: TRBJ2-7; CDR3 protein: CASAPGGGGSYEQYF; CDR3 DNA: TGTGCCAGCGCACCAGGGGGTGGGGGGTCCTACGAGCAGTACTTC
V gene: TRBV4-2; clone size: .; D gene: TRBD2; J gene: TRBJ2-7; CDR3 protein: CASSQAGTNYEQYF; CDR3 DNA: TGTGCCAGCAGCCAAGCCGGGACTAACTACGAGCAGTACTTC
V gene: TRBV11-2; clone size: .; D gene: .; J gene: TRBJ1-1; CDR3 protein: CASSTTTALNTEAFF; CDR3 DNA: TGTGCCAGCAGCACAACCACCGCCTTGAACACTGAAGCTTTCTTT
V gene: TRBV18; clone size: once; D gene: TRBD2; J gene: TRBJ2-7; CDR3 protein: CASSPGREHEQYF; CDR3 DNA: TGTGCCAGCTCACCCGGGAGGGAGCACGAGCAGTACTTC
V gene: TRBV6-6; clone size: .; D gene: TRBD1; J gene: TRBJ1-1; CDR3 protein: CASSYFQGVNTEAFF; CDR3 DNA: TGTGCCAGCAGTTACTTTCAGGGGGTGAACACTGAAGCTTTCTTT
V gene: TRBV7-3; clone size: .; D gene: .; J gene: TRBJ2-5; CDR3 protein: CASSTWTTQETQYF; CDR3 DNA: TGTGCCAGCAGCACTTGGACAACCCAAGAGACCCAGTACTTC
V gene: TRBV28; clone size: .; D gene: TRBD2; J gene: TRBJ2-2; CDR3 protein: CASSSGGARTGELFF; CDR3 DNA: TGTGCCAGCAGTTCCGGGGGGGCCCGTACCGGGGAGCTGTTTTTT
V gene: TRBV19; clone size: .; D gene: .; J gene: TRBJ2-1; CDR3 protein: CASSIRGAPYNEQFF; CDR3 DNA: TGTGCCAGTAGTATCCGGGGGGCCCCATACAATGAGCAGTTCTTC
V gene: TRBV5-8; clone size: .; D gene: .; J gene: TRBJ1-5; CDR3 protein: CASSLALMGGSNQPQHF; CDR3 DNA: TGTGCCAGCAGCTTGGCCCTCATGGGGGGGAGCAATCAGCCCCAGCATTTT
V gene: TRBV30; clone size: .; D gene: .; J gene: TRBJ2-7; CDR3 protein: CAWNLRFDYEQYF; CDR3 DNA: TGTGCCTGGAATCTCAGATTCGACTACGAGCAGTACTTC
V gene: TRBV4-2; clone size: .; D gene: TRBD2; J gene: TRBJ2-3; CDR3 protein: CASSQVSPGLGGLAYF; CDR3 DNA: TGTGCCAGCAGCCAAGTCTCCCCGGGACTAGGAGGACTGGCGTATTTT
V gene: TRBV27; clone size: .; D gene: TRBD1; J gene: TRBJ2-7; CDR3 protein: CASRPMGQGPYEQYF; CDR3 DNA: TGTGCCAGCAGGCCGATGGGACAGGGGCCCTACGAGCAGTACTTC
V gene: TRBV5-6; clone size: once; D gene: .; J gene: TRBJ1-2; CDR3 protein: CASSRRNRETYGYTF; CDR3 DNA: TGTGCCAGCAGCCGAAGGAACAGGGAGACCTATGGCTACACCTTC
V gene: TRBV5-6; clone size: few; D gene: TRBD2; J gene: TRBJ2-1; CDR3 protein: CASSRRTSGGANEQFF; CDR3 DNA: TGTGCCAGCAGTCGCCGGACTAGCGGGGGGGCTAATGAGCAGTTCTTC
V gene: TRBV27; clone size: .; D gene: .; J gene: TRBJ1-1; CDR3 protein: CASRRELTGGNTEAFF; CDR3 DNA: TGTGCCAGCAGAAGGGAACTGACAGGAGGGAACACTGAAGCTTTCTTT
V gene: TRBV5-8; clone size: .; D gene: .; J gene: TRBJ1-5; CDR3 protein: CASSPLNQPQHF; CDR3 DNA: TGTGCCAGCAGCCCTCTCAATCAGCCCCAGCATTTT
V gene: TRBV4-2; clone size: .; D gene: .; J gene: TRBJ2-2; CDR3 protein: CASSQDLVGTTTGELFF; CDR3 DNA: TGTGCCAGCAGCCAAGATTTGGTGGGGACAACTACCGGGGAGCTGTTTTTT
V gene: TRBV7-8; clone size: .; D gene: .; J gene: TRBJ2-3; CDR3 protein: CASSSGLYSTDTQYF; CDR3 DNA: TGTGCCAGCAGCTCCGGACTGTATAGCACAGATACGCAGTATTTT
V gene: TRBV4-2; clone size: .; D gene: .; J gene: TRBJ1-1; CDR3 protein: CASSQDLVQGGAFF; CDR3 DNA: TGTGCCAGCAGCCAAGATCTTGTACAGGGTGGCGCTTTCTTT
V gene: TRBV11-2; clone size: .; D gene: .; J gene: TRBJ1-4; CDR3 protein: CASSQDPGSEKLFF; CDR3 DNA: TGTGCCAGCAGCCAAGACCCGGGATCGGAAAAACTGTTTTTT
V gene: TRBV30; clone size: .; D gene: TRBD1; J gene: TRBJ1-5; CDR3 protein: CAWSLEGARNQPQHF; CDR3 DNA: TGTGCCTGGAGCCTCGAGGGGGCGCGCAATCAGCCCCAGCATTTT
V gene: TRBV30; clone size: .; D gene: TRBD2; J gene: TRBJ2-1; CDR3 protein: CAWSRGSSYNEQFF; CDR3 DNA: TGTGCCTGGAGTCGCGGGAGCTCCTACAATGAGCAGTTCTTC
V gene: TRBV12-5; clone size: .; D gene: .; J gene: TRBJ2-1; CDR3 protein: CASGLGVGDEQFF; CDR3 DNA: TGTGCTAGTGGTTTGGGGGTTGGAGATGAGCAGTTCTTC
V gene: TRBV9; clone size: .; D gene: TRBD1; J gene: TRBJ1-6; CDR3 protein: CASSGAGGNSSPLHF; CDR3 DNA: TGTGCCAGCAGCGGAGCAGGGGGCAATAGTTCACCCCTCCACTTT
V gene: TRBV29-1; clone size: .; D gene: TRBD1; J gene: TRBJ2-7; CDR3 protein: CSVEGQGF; CDR3 DNA: TGCAGCGTTGAGGGACAGGGCTTC
V gene: TRBV15; clone size: .; D gene: .; J gene: TRBJ2-3; CDR3 protein: CATSREYAPSTDTQYF; CDR3 DNA: TGTGCCACCAGCAGGGAGTATGCCCCTAGCACAGATACGCAGTATTTT
V gene: TRBV7-2; clone size: .; D gene: TRBD2; J gene: TRBJ2-1; CDR3 protein: CASSLGLKGSGLDNEQFF; CDR3 DNA: TGTGCCAGCAGCTTAGGACTTAAAGGTTCGGGACTAGACAATGAGCAGTTCTTC
V gene: TRBV10-3; clone size: .; D gene: .; J gene: TRBJ1-2; CDR3 protein: CAISEEGGGYTF; CDR3 DNA: TGTGCCATCAGTGAGGAAGGAGGCGGCTACACCTTC
V gene: TRBV14; clone size: .; D gene: .; J gene: TRBJ1-2; CDR3 protein: CASSLPGSQMAGYTF; CDR3 DNA: TGTGCCAGCAGCCTCCCGGGATCCCAGATGGCTGGCTACACCTTC
V gene: TRBV9; clone size: .; D gene: .; J gene: TRBJ1-2; CDR3 protein: CASSEGGPYGYTF; CDR3 DNA: TGTGCCAGCAGCGAGGGAGGGCCGTATGGCTACACCTTC
V gene: TRBV28; clone size: .; D gene: TRBD1; J gene: TRBJ2-7; CDR3 protein: CASSPPGTGAYEQYF; CDR3 DNA: TGTGCCAGCAGCCCGCCCGGGACAGGAGCCTACGAGCAGTACTTC
V gene: TRBV29-1; clone size: .; D gene: TRBD1; J gene: TRBJ1-2; CDR3 protein: CSVEDQDRENGYTF; CDR3 DNA: TGCAGCGTTGAAGATCAAGACAGGGAAAATGGCTACACCTTC
V gene: TRBV28; clone size: .; D gene: .; J gene: TRBJ1-5; CDR3 protein: CASSQRMGPNQPQHF; CDR3 DNA: TGTGCCAGCAGCCAACGCATGGGGCCCAATCAGCCCCAGCATTTT
V gene: TRBV7-2; clone size: few; D gene: TRBD1; J gene: TRBJ1-6; CDR3 protein: CASSLVRGQGSPLHF; CDR3 DNA: TGTGCCAGCAGCTTAGTGAGGGGGCAGGGTTCACCCCTCCACTTT
V gene: TRBV6-5; clone size: once; D gene: .; J gene: TRBJ2-7; CDR3 protein: CASSYSGQGTYEQYF; CDR3 DNA: TGTGCCAGCAGTTACTCGGGACAAGGAACCTACGAGCAGTACTTC
V gene: TRBV18; clone size: .; D gene: TRBD1; J gene: TRBJ2-1; CDR3 protein: CASSPGQGAGEQFF; CDR3 DNA: TGTGCCAGCTCCCCAGGACAGGGGGCAGGCGAGCAGTTCTTC
V gene: TRBV27; clone size: few; D gene: .; J gene: TRBJ1-5; CDR3 protein: CASSSLRYSNQPQHF; CDR3 DNA: TGTGCCAGCAGTTCCCTTCGGTATAGCAATCAGCCCCAGCATTTT
V gene: TRBV28; clone size: .; D gene: .; J gene: TRBJ2-5; CDR3 protein: CASSLRYWGLDQETQYF; CDR3 DNA: TGTGCCAGCAGTTTACGGTACTGGGGCCTGGACCAAGAGACCCAGTACTTC
V gene: TRBV30; clone size: .; D gene: TRBD1; J gene: TRBJ2-7; CDR3 protein: CAWSVGGTGSEQYF; CDR3 DNA: TGTGCCTGGAGTGTTGGTGGGACAGGGTCCGAGCAGTACTTC
V gene: TRBV7-3; clone size: .; D gene: TRBD2; J gene: TRBJ2-3; CDR3 protein: CASSFKRGSTDTQYF; CDR3 DNA: TGTGCCAGCAGCTTCAAGCGGGGGAGCACAGATACGCAGTATTTT
V gene: TRBV4-2; clone size: .; D gene: .; J gene: TRBJ2-3; CDR3 protein: CASSQVRGGRTDTQYF; CDR3 DNA: TGTGCCAGCAGCCAAGTTAGGGGGGGGCGGACAGATACGCAGTATTTT
V gene: TRBV6-6; clone size: .; D gene: TRBD2; J gene: TRBJ2-2; CDR3 protein: CASSNVAGRTGELFF; CDR3 DNA: TGTGCCAGCAGTAACGTAGCGGGACGGACCGGGGAGCTGTTTTTT
V gene: TRBV11-3; clone size: .; D gene: .; J gene: TRBJ1-3; CDR3 protein: CASSSATGFVSGNTIYF; CDR3 DNA: TGTGCCAGCAGCTCCGCGACAGGTTTCGTCTCTGGAAACACCATATATTTT